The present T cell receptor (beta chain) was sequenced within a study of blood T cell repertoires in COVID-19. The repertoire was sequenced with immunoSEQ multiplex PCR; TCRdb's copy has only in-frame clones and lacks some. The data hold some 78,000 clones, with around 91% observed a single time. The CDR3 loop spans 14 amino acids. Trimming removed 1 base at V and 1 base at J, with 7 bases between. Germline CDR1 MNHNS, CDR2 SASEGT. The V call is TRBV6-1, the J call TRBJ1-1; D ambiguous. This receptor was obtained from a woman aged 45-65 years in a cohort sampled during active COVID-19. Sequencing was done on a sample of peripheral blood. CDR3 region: CASSEDRGNTEAFF. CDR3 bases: TGTGCCAGCAGTGAAGACCGGGGGAACACTGAAGCTTTCTTT.